Following are 9 T cell receptor beta chains from one sample sequenced in a study of shared clonotypes between healthy human individuals. Repertoires were generated with immunoSEQ multiplex PCR, while TCRdb's copy carries only in-frame clones and drops some. The sample lists about 1.1 million clones, approximately 77% occurring once. The material sequenced was memory CD4+ T cells from PBMCs. Subset noted: CD45RA-negative fraction. All receptors derive from a man aged 18 to 35 in good health. Some clones in this sample may be carry-over from other donors' samples.

The chain couples TRBV10-3 to TRBJ2-6, with TRBD1 matching 7 bases. With V trimmed by 6 bases and J by 3 bases, 5 bases remained unmatched. This CDR3 region has 15 residues. Germline V lookup: CDR1 ENHRY, CDR2 SYGVKD. The CDR3 is CAISRQGIGANVLTF. CDR3 DNA: TGTGCCATCAGCAGACAGGGTATTGGGGCCAACGTCCTGACTTTC.

As concerns this clone: Other DNA variants within this sample encode the same CDR3. J is TRBJ1-2 and V is TRBV11-2, with a tentative D call TRBD1 (6 bases). CDR3 length: 14 residues. V was cut by 5 bases and J by 8 bases, with 18 bases left in between. Germline V gene lookup returns CDR1 SGHAT and CDR2 FQNNGV. The CDR3 region is CASSPLGQSGGYTF. The DNA for the CDR3 is TGTGCCAGCAGCCCCTTAGGACAGAGCGGGGGCTACACCTTC.

This clone was counted a few times. J is TRBJ1-2 and V is TRBV5-1; D is unresolved. The germline V and J ends were trimmed by 3 bases and 7 bases, with 10 bases remaining between them. The CDR3 extends over 12 amino acids. Germline CDR1 and CDR2: SGHRS and YFSETQ. CDR3 DNA sequence: TGCGCCAGCAGCTCGGTGGCTGGTGGCTACACCTTC. Residues: CASSSVAGGYTF.

The chain uses TRBV5-1 and TRBJ2-5; 7 bases are a match to TRBD2. The CDR3 runs 16 residues. With 0 bases clipped from V and 1 base from J, the junction kept 6 bases outside the gene matches. CDR1 and CDR2 from the germline V gene are SGHRS and YFSETQ. The CDR3: CASSLGLAAIQETQYF. The CDR3 DNA reads as TGCGCCAGCAGCTTGGGTCTAGCGGCAATCCAAGAGACCCAGTACTTC.

The chain employs TRBV2 and TRBJ1-5; no clear D. The CDR3 length is 14 residues. Trimming shortened V by 2 bases and J by 2 bases, and 7 bases separated the two germline ends. Germline V lookup: CDR1 SNHLY, CDR2 FYNNEI. The CDR3 nucleotides read TGTGCCAGCAGTGAAAGGGAAGGCAATCAGCCCCAGCATTTT. It codes for CASSEREGNQPQHF.

The rearrangement joins TRBV7-2 to TRBJ2-7, with D maybe TRBD2 (5 bases). Trimming took 3 bases from V and 0 from J, leaving 9 bases between them. The CDR3 contains 14 residues. The germline V gene has CDR1 SGHTA and CDR2 FQGNSA. The CDR3 region is CASSFSASSYEQYF. In DNA, the CDR3 is TGTGCCAGCAGCTTTAGCGCTAGCTCCTACGAGCAGTACTTC.

This clone came up a few times. Other DNA sequences within the sample encode an identical CDR3. The chain links TRBV20-1 to TRBJ2-1; D unresolved. The germline V and J ends were trimmed by 3 bases and 4 bases, with 4 bases remaining between them. CDR3 length: 11 residues. The germline CDR1 and CDR2 sequences are DFQATT and SNEGSKA (reference sequence). The CDR3 DNA reads TGCAGTGCTAGGTGGTACAATGAGCAGTTCTTC. Translation gives CSARWYNEQFF.

The chain carries TRBV4-1 and TRBJ2-7, with D possibly being TRBD1 or TRBD2 (5 bases each). V lost 3 bases and J 1 base, leaving 13 bases between the germline ends. This CDR3 has 15 amino acids. Germline V lookup: CDR1 MGHRA, CDR2 YSYEKL. The CDR3 loop is CASSQAGTASYEQYF. In DNA, the CDR3 is TGCGCCAGCAGCCAGGCAGGGACGGCTTCCTACGAGCAGTACTTC.

With respect to this clone: A much larger clone differs from this one at a single base, so this may be a read error. CDR3 residues: CAWHILSGNTIYF. The CDR3 DNA is TGTGCCTGGCACATATTATCTGGAAACACCATATATTTT. This chain joins TRBV30 and TRBJ1-3; D remains unclear. Germline V CDR1 and CDR2: GTSNPN, SVGIG (reference sequence). V was pared by 5 bases and J by 1 base, with 9 bases between. CDR3 size: 13 residues. The variable domain in full, completed from reference TRBV30 and TRBJ1-3, reads SQTIHQWPATLVQPVGSPLSLECTVEGTSNPNLYWYRQAAGRGLQLLFYSVGIGQISSEVPQNLSASRPQDRQFILSSKKLLLSDSGFYLCAWHILSGNTIYFGEGSWLTVV.